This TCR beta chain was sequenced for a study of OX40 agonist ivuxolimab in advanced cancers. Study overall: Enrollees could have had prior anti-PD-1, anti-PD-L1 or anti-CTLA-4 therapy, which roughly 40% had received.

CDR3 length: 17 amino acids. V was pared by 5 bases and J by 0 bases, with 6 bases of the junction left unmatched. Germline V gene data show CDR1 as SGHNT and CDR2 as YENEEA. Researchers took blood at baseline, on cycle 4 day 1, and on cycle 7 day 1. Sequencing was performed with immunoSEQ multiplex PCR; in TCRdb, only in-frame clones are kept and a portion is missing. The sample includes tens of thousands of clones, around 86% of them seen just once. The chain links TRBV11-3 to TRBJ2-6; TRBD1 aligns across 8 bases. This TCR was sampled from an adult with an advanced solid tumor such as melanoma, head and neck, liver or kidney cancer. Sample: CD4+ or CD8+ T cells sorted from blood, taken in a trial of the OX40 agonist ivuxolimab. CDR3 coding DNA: TGTGCCAGCAGCGAGGGACAGGCCTACTCTGGGGCCAACGTCCTGACTTTC. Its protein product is CASSEGQAYSGANVLTF.